The present TCR beta chain was sequenced within a study of shared clonotypes between healthy human individuals. Study context: Three plates each covered CD4 naive and memory; CD8 naive two, CD8 memory one. Study findings and constraints: It was the non-shared clonotypes that had lower generation probabilities than clonotypes shared by all four donors. Several donors held around 5% of naive CD4 clonotypes in common.

This CDR3 contains 18 residues. V lost 0 bases, J lost 6 bases, and 9 bases stayed unmatched. The germline V gene has CDR1 SGHDT and CDR2 YYEEEE. In the case of this clone: The antigen is unknown.

Only CD45RO-negative cells positively selected for CCR7 counted as naive CD8 cells, so terminally differentiated effector memory CD45RA+ cells were excluded. TCRdb keeps only in-frame clones here, not all; method: immunoSEQ multiplex PCR. This table has 630,000 or so clones, more than 95% appearing once. The V and J genes are TRBV5-6 and TRBJ2-2, with TRBD2 identical over 12 bases. The sample consisted of naive CD8+ T cells sorted from blood. This receptor was taken from a man aged 25-40 years in good health. CDR3 loop: CASSLEGLAGGWPGELFF. Here the CDR3 DNA reads TGTGCCAGCAGCTTGGAGGGCCTAGCGGGAGGGTGGCCCGGGGAGCTGTTTTTT.